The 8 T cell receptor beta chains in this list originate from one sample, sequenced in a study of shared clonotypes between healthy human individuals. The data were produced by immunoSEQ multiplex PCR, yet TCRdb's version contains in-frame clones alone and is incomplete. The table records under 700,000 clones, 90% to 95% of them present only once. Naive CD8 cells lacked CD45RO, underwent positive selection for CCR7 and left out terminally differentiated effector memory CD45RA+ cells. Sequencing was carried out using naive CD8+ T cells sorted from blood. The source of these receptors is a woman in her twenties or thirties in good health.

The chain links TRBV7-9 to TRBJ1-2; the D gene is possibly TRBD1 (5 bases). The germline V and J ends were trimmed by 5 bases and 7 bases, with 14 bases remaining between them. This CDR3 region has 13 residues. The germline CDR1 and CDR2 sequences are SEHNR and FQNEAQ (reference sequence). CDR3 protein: CASSEQVRLGYTF. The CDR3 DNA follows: TGTGCCAGCAGCGAACAGGTTCGCCTTGGCTACACCTTC.

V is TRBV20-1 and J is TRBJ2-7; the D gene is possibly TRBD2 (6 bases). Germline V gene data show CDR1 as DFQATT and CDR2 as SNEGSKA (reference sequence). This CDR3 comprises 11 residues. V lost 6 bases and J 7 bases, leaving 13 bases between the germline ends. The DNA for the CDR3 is TGCAGTGCACACCAGGGAGGAGAGCAGTACTTC. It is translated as CSAHQGGEQYF.

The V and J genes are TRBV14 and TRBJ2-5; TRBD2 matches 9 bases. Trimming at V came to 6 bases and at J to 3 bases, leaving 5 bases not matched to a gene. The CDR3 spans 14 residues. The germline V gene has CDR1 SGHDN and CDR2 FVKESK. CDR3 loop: CASRAGLAEETQYF. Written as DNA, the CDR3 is TGTGCCAGCAGGGCGGGACTAGCAGAAGAGACCCAGTACTTC.

The CDR3 coding sequence is TGTGCCAGCAGCCACCAACAGGGGGCCTCAGGCTATGGCTACACCTTC. This translates into CASSHQQGASGYGYTF. The V gene is TRBV7-9, the J gene TRBJ1-2, with 9 nucleotides matching TRBD1. Germline V gene lookup returns CDR1 SEHNR and CDR2 FQNEAQ (reference sequence). V trimming: 5 bases; J trimming: 4 bases; junction bases outside the gene matches: 11. This CDR3 has 16 amino acids. Supplemented by reference TRBV7-9 and TRBJ1-2, the full variable domain reads DTGVSQNPRHKITKRGQNVTFRCDPISEHNRLYWYRQTLGQGPEFLTYFQNEAQLEKSRLLSDRFSAERPKGSFSTLEIQRTEQGDSAMYLCASSHQQGASGYGYTFGSGTRLTVV.

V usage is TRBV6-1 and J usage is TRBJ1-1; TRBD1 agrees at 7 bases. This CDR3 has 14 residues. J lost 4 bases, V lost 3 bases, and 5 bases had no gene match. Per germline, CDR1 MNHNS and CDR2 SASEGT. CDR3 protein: CASSDIAGGTEAFF. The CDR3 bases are TGTGCCAGCAGTGATATTGCAGGGGGCACTGAAGCTTTCTTT.

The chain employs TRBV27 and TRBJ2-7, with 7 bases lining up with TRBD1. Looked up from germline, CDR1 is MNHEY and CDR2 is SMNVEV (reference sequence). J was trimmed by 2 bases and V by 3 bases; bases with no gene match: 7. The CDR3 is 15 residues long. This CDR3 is CASSLNPGQTYEQYF. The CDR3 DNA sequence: TGTGCCAGCAGTTTGAATCCGGGACAGACCTACGAGCAGTACTTC.

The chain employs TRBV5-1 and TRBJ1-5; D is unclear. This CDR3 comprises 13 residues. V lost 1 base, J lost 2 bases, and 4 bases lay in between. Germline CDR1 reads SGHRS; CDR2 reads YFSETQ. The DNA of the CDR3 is TGCGCCAGCAGCTTGATTGGCAATCAGCCCCAGCATTTT. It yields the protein CASSLIGNQPQHF.

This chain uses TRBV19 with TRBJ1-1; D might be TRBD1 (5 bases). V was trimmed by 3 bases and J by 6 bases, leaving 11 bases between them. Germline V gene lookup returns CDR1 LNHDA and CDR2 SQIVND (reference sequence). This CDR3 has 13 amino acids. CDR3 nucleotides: TGTGCCAGTAGTATTGGGGGGACGTCTGAAGCTTTCTTT. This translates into CASSIGGTSEAFF.